Listed here are 27 T cell receptor beta chains from one sample, sequenced in a study of T-cell reconstitution after alpha-beta-depleted transplantation in children. Unique molecular identifiers were used in preparing the TCRbeta library. TCRdb reprocessed the PCR reads with MiXCR, giving one entry per CDR3 protein. The sample includes under 100,000 distinct CDR3 sequences, about a sixth of them seen just once. The sequenced sample was PBMCs, mostly from graft donor cells, obtained 180 days after TCRalphabeta/CD19-depleted stem cell transplant. The source is a male patient aged 2-15 years who had a stem cell transplant for acute lymphoblastic leukemia, so the T cells may come from the graft donor.

This sequence joins TRBV12-3 or TRBV12-4 and TRBJ1-6, with 10 bases identical to TRBD1. This CDR3 contains 14 residues. Trimming took 5 bases from V and 9 from J; bases not matched to a gene: 4. The CDR3 nucleotides are TGTGCCAGCAGTCCGACAGGGGGCATTTCACCCCTCCACTTT. Translated, it gives CASSPTGGISPLHF.

This chain links TRBV20-1 with TRBJ1-4; D is uncertain. Germline V CDR1 and CDR2: DFQATT, SNEGSKA (reference sequence). Trimming stripped 0 bases from V and 4 bases from J, with 6 bases between. This CDR3 region has 13 residues. This CDR3 is CSARESLNEKLFF. As DNA, the CDR3 is TGCAGTGCTAGAGAAAGTCTTAATGAAAAACTGTTTTTT.

V is TRBV10-3 and J is TRBJ1-2; D is perhaps TRBD1 (6 bases). The V and J ends lost 3 bases and 6 bases respectively, with 17 bases between them. CDR1 is ENHRY and CDR2 is SYGVKD in the germline V gene. CDR3 length: 15 amino acids. The DNA of the CDR3 is TGTGCCATCAGTGACCGGGGGGCAGGGGCCGATGGCTACACCTTC. This gives the protein CAISDRGAGADGYTF.

This chain joins TRBV20-1 and TRBJ2-3; possibly TRBD2 for D (5 bases). The V and J ends lost 3 bases and 4 bases respectively, with 11 bases between them. This CDR3 comprises 13 residues. The V gene's germline CDR1 is DFQATT and CDR2 SNEGSKA (reference sequence). CDR3 sequence: CSASNGLSDTQYF. The CDR3 DNA follows: TGCAGTGCTAGTAACGGACTTTCAGATACGCAGTATTTT.

This chain uses TRBV18 with TRBJ2-3, with no clear D. Germline loops: CDR1 KGHSH, CDR2 LQKENI. The CDR3 is 12 residues long. The V end was cut by 3 bases, the J end by 2 bases, with 3 bases between. This chain's CDR3 is CASSPITDTQYF. The CDR3 DNA reads TGTGCCAGCTCACCCATCACAGATACGCAGTATTTT.

DNA of the CDR3: TGCAGTGCTTCCAGGGTTTATGGCTACACCTTC. Protein product: CSASRVYGYTF. This sequence joins TRBV20-1 and TRBJ1-2; perhaps TRBD1 as D (5 bases). The germline gives CDR1 DFQATT, CDR2 SNEGSKA (reference sequence). The V end was cut by 5 bases, the J end by 5 bases, with 9 bases between. CDR3 length: 11 residues.

This clonotype was detected a few times. This chain uses TRBV2 with TRBJ2-7; D unresolved. There are 12 residues in the CDR3. The V end was cut by 6 bases, the J end by 2 bases, with 8 bases between. In germline, CDR1 is SNHLY, CDR2 FYNNEI. The CDR3 nucleotides are TGTGCCAGCAGATCCAGACCCTACGAGCAGTACTTC. Its protein product is CASRSRPYEQYF.

The J gene is TRBJ1-1, the V gene TRBV7-9; maybe TRBD1 (5 bases). V gave up 1 base and J gave up 6 bases, with 15 bases separating them. The germline V gene encodes CDR1 SEHNR and CDR2 FQNEAQ (reference sequence). The CDR3 loop spans 15 amino acids. The CDR3 DNA is TGTGCCAGCAGCTTAGAGCTGAGTAGGGGTCCTGAAGCTTTCTTT. Protein sequence: CASSLELSRGPEAFF.

This clonotype was seen repeatedly, ten times or more. The V gene is TRBV5-5, the J gene TRBJ2-1; the match to TRBD2 covers 8 bases. The CDR3 has 14 amino acids. Germline V CDR1 and CDR2: SGHKS, YYEKEE (reference sequence). With 5 bases clipped from V and 3 bases from J, the junction kept 4 bases outside the gene matches. CDR3 DNA sequence: TGTGCCAGCAGGTCGGGGGGGGGCTACAATGAGCAGTTCTTC. It specifies CASRSGGGYNEQFF.

The chain recombines TRBV10-3 with TRBJ2-2; 7 nucleotides agree with TRBD2. Germline CDR1 is ENHRY and CDR2 is SYGVKD. The CDR3 length is 13 residues. With V trimmed by 11 bases and J by 1 base, 4 bases remained unmatched. The CDR3 coding sequence is TGTGCCGCTCTAGCGGAGAACACCGGGGAGCTGTTTTTT. Translated: CAALAENTGELFF.

The rearrangement joins TRBV6-2 or TRBV6-3 to TRBJ2-1; 9 bases are a match to TRBD1. The CDR3 consists of 17 residues. From germline, CDR1 is MNHEY and CDR2 SVGEGT. V was pared by 7 bases and J by 8 bases, with 18 bases of the junction left unmatched. The CDR3, as DNA: TGTGCCAGCACCGGGTGGTTTGGGACAGGGCCTGGTGATGAGCAGTTCTTC. It yields the protein CASTGWFGTGPGDEQFF.

The chain links TRBV7-2 to TRBJ2-1, with 9 bases lining up with TRBD2. Germline V lookup: CDR1 SGHTA, CDR2 FQGNSA. The trim removed 5 bases at V and 4 bases at J, leaving 6 bases unmatched. This CDR3 is built from 15 residues. CDR3 in DNA: TGTGCCAGCAGCCCGACTAGCGGCGCATACAATGAGCAGTTCTTC. It encodes CASSPTSGAYNEQFF.

At least ten counts were recorded for this clonotype. V gene TRBV10-1 combines with J gene TRBJ2-5, with TRBD1 matching 8 bases. The V gene end was trimmed by 6 bases and the J gene end by 4 bases; junction bases not matched to a gene: 10. CDR1 is WNHNN, CDR2 SYGVQD, per germline (reference sequence). The CDR3 totals 15 residues. CDR3 DNA: TGCGCCAGCAGGCTTGGACAGGGAGTGGGAGAGACCCAGTACTTC. This encodes CASRLGQGVGETQYF.

The chain links TRBV20-1 to TRBJ2-5, with TRBD2 identical over 12 bases. CDR1 and CDR2 (germline): DFQATT, SNEGSKA (reference sequence). The CDR3 length is 14 residues. J lost 3 bases, V lost 6 bases, and 5 bases had no gene match. This CDR3 is CSAPLAGGKETQYF. Written as DNA, the CDR3 is TGCAGTGCCCCGCTAGCGGGGGGGAAAGAGACCCAGTACTTC.

The genes are TRBV5-1 and TRBJ2-7, with D perhaps matching TRBD1 or TRBD2 (5 bases each). This CDR3 is built from 15 residues. V was trimmed by 4 bases and J by 0 bases, leaving 14 bases between them. Per germline, CDR1 SGHRS and CDR2 YFSETQ. In nucleotides, the CDR3 is TGCGCCAGCAGCACCACTTGGGACGTCTCCTACGAGCAGTACTTC. It translates to CASSTTWDVSYEQYF.

J is TRBJ2-2 and V is TRBV4-2; 8 bases line up with TRBD2. The CDR3 has 17 residues. Trimming took 0 bases from V and 0 from J; bases not matched to a gene: 3. CDR1 is LGHNA and CDR2 is YNFKEQ in the germline V gene. CDR3 DNA: TGTGCCAGCAGCCAAGAGGCACTAGCGGCGAACACCGGGGAGCTGTTTTTT. Encoded protein: CASSQEALAANTGELFF.

This clonotype appeared many times. The rearrangement joins TRBV6-1 to TRBJ1-4; D is unresolved. V gave up 3 bases and J gave up 8 bases, with 10 bases separating them. The germline V gene has CDR1 MNHNS and CDR2 SASEGT. CDR3 size: 13 residues. The CDR3 DNA is TGTGCCAGCAGTGACGGGATTCCGGAAAAACTGTTTTTT. The encoded protein is CASSDGIPEKLFF.

This clonotype was recorded a few times. The chain employs TRBV7-8 and TRBJ2-7, with TRBD2 identical over 8 bases. The V segment lost 7 bases and the J segment 6 bases; nucleotides outside the gene matches: 8. This CDR3 spans 13 amino acids. Germline assignment: CDR1 SGHVS and CDR2 FQNEAQ. The DNA for the CDR3 is TGTGCCAGCACCCGCCCCCGGGAGGGCGAGCAGTACTTC. It yields the protein CASTRPREGEQYF.

This clonotype was observed many times. J is TRBJ2-7 and V is TRBV5-5; 9 bases are shared with TRBD1. V lost 1 base and J lost 0; bases outside the gene matches: 5. The CDR3 is made up of 16 amino acids. CDR1 and CDR2 from the germline V gene are SGHKS and YYEKEE (reference sequence). This CDR3 reads CASSLRDRVASYEQYF. CDR3 coding DNA: TGTGCCAGCAGCTTGCGGGACAGGGTAGCCTCCTACGAGCAGTACTTC.

This clonotype was observed a handful of times. This sequence joins TRBV20-1 and TRBJ1-2, with 10 bases matching TRBD1. The J segment lost 5 bases and the V segment lost 3 bases, leaving 6 bases of the junction unmatched. CDR3 length: 14 residues. CDR1 and CDR2 from the germline V gene are DFQATT and SNEGSKA (reference sequence). CDR3 bases: TGCAGTGCTAGCCCCGGGACAGGGGTTTATGGCTACACCTTC. Protein: CSASPGTGVYGYTF.

The sample holds a few counts of this clonotype. This CDR3 reads CASSYGTLLPSTDTQYF. The CDR3 DNA reads as TGTGCCAGCAGTTACGGGACTCTGCTACCTAGCACAGATACGCAGTATTTT. V usage is TRBV6-5 and J usage is TRBJ2-3, with D possibly matching TRBD2 (6 bases). The CDR3 extends over 17 amino acids. Germline CDR1 reads MNHEY; CDR2 reads SVGAGI. The ends were cut back, 2 bases at V and 0 bases at J, with 15 bases in the middle.

Only a few counts were recorded for this clonotype. The chain carries TRBV28 and TRBJ2-7, with TRBD2 matching over 10 bases. Germline lookup yields CDR1 MDHEN and CDR2 SYDVKM. The CDR3 length is 15 residues. After removal of 8 bases from V and 5 bases from J, the junction contained 12 bases not matched to a gene. The CDR3 here is CASAFSGRLMHEQYF. The CDR3 DNA follows: TGTGCCAGCGCTTTTAGCGGGAGGTTAATGCACGAGCAGTACTTC.

This clonotype was picked up a small number of times. The chain couples TRBV5-4 to TRBJ2-2; TRBD1 or TRBD2 may be the D gene (5 bases each). From germline, CDR1 is SGHNT and CDR2 YYREEE (reference sequence). V gave up 2 bases and J gave up 6 bases, with 11 bases separating them. The CDR3 extends over 14 amino acids. This CDR3 is CASSFRGVAGELFF. DNA for the CDR3: TGTGCCAGCAGCTTTAGAGGGGTGGCCGGGGAGCTGTTTTTT.

This clonotype has more than one count but fewer than ten. The chain uses TRBV5-1 and TRBJ2-7, with 10 nucleotides matching TRBD1. Germline CDR1 and CDR2: SGHRS and YFSETQ. The CDR3 has 15 residues. Losses at the gene ends were 6 bases for V and 1 base for J; bases not matched to a gene: 7. CDR3 DNA: TGCGCCAGCACCTTCGGGACAGGGGTTTCCTACGAGCAGTACTTC. This encodes CASTFGTGVSYEQYF.

The chain combines TRBV5-1 with TRBJ2-3; 9 nucleotides agree with TRBD1. Germline V gene sequence: CDR1 SGHRS, CDR2 YFSETQ. Trimming removed 3 bases from V and 2 bases from J; junction bases left unmatched: 4. The CDR3 is 15 residues long. Here the CDR3 reads CASSYGQGTTDTQYF. The CDR3 DNA follows: TGCGCCAGCAGCTACGGACAGGGGACCACAGATACGCAGTATTTT.

There are many counts of this clonotype. The chain carries TRBV27 and TRBJ2-1; TRBD2 aligns across 9 bases. Trimming removed 3 bases from V and 6 bases from J; junction bases left unmatched: 6. Germline V CDR1 and CDR2: MNHEY, SMNVEV (reference sequence). The CDR3 length is 15 residues. CDR3 nucleotides: TGTGCCAGCAGTTTGGGGACTAGCAAAATCAATGAGCAGTTCTTC. Translating it yields CASSLGTSKINEQFF.

This chain uses TRBV4-3 with TRBJ2-2; 12 nucleotides line up with TRBD2. CDR1 LGHNA and CDR2 YSLEER come from the germline V gene. This CDR3 has 19 amino acids. Losses at the gene ends were 1 base for V and 0 bases for J; bases not matched to a gene: 6. The CDR3: CASSQVVTSGGANTGELFF. CDR3 DNA: TGCGCCAGCAGCCAAGTTGTGACTAGCGGGGGCGCGAACACCGGGGAGCTGTTTTTT.